This T cell receptor beta chain derives from a study of shared T cell receptors in the human thymus. Only in-frame clones appear in the TCRdb table, and some are missing; sequencing was by immunoSEQ multiplex PCR. The sample shows roughly 550,000 clones, 75% to 85% of them seen only once. Trimming shortened V by 1 base and J by 7 bases, and 14 bases separated the two germline ends. CDR1 and CDR2 from the germline V gene are SGHAT and FQNNGV. This CDR3 region has 15 residues. Another study also made use of these data, one on human thymus T cells. That investigation notes: Resections from corrective heart surgery supplied the thymus tissue. Thymic and blood repertoires showed apparently biased V and J gene usage. Related research examined unrelated individuals and reported that their thymic repertoires overlapped highly.

The receptor's source is a boy under three years old with a congenital heart defect. The sample taken for sequencing was thymocytes. This chain joins TRBV11-2 and TRBJ2-1; no firm D call. The CDR3 region has the DNA TGTGCCAGCAGCTTAGGGCTAGGCCTAAGGAATGAGCAGTTCTTC. It is translated as CASSLGLGLRNEQFF. The variable domain in full, completed from reference TRBV11-2 and TRBJ2-1, reads EAGVAQSPRYKIIEKRQSVAFWCNPISGHATLYWYQQILGQGPKLLIQFQNNGVVDDSQLPKDRFSAERLKGVDSTLKIQPAKLEDSAVYLCASSLGLGLRNEQFFGPGTRLTVL.